A single sample is the source of the 30 T cell receptor beta chains below, sequenced in a study of regulatory T cells in long-lasting Graves disease. The time point was: persistent/refractory GD, antithyroid drugs over 5 years with positive TRAb. With RNA extracted from PBMCs as input, the TCR library was made. According to the study, TCR beta libraries were built with iRepertoire HTBI primers and CDR3-region Arm-PCR. Using its own MiXCR run on the multiplex PCR reads, TCRdb lists one record per CDR3 protein. The sample includes 400,000 to 500,000 distinct CDR3 sequences, roughly 20% seen only once; the top ten take about 8.3%. Sequencing used peripheral blood mononuclear cells (PBMCs), obtained when the disease was refractory, from a patient treated with antithyroid drugs. These TCRs come from a female donor with Graves disease.

The rearrangement uses TRBV6-1 and TRBJ1-5; D may be TRBD1 (5 bases). Germline CDR1 reads MNHNS; CDR2 reads SASEGT. The CDR3 has 13 amino acids. The chain's CDR3 is CVAGQGGGQPQHF. CDR3 sequence (DNA): TGTGTCGCGGGCCAGGGTGGCGGACAGCCCCAGCATTTT.

Concerning this clonotype: Since a much larger clone is just one base distant, this may be a read error. The CDR3 nucleotides read TGTGCCAGCAGTTACAAAGCGCTGTACGGGCAGTACTTC. Translated: CASSYKALYGQYF. V usage is TRBV6-5 and J usage is TRBJ2-7; no firm D call. The CDR3 is 13 residues long. From germline, CDR1 is MNHEY and CDR2 SVGAGI.

J is TRBJ2-1 and V is TRBV12-3 or TRBV12-4; 8 bases fit TRBD2. The length of the CDR3 is 16 residues. V gave up 3 bases and J gave up 4 bases; unmatched junction bases: 8. CDR3 amino acids: CASSLRAGRGYNEQFF. CDR3 bases: TGTGCCAGCAGTTTGCGAGCCGGGAGGGGGTACAATGAGCAGTTCTTC.

This rearrangement joins TRBV5-1 to TRBJ2-7; D is unclear. CDR3 size: 13 residues. V was shortened by 1 base and J by 2 bases, with 7 bases between the two germline ends. The V gene's germline CDR1 is SGHRS and CDR2 YFSETQ. Here the CDR3 DNA reads TGCGCCAGCAGCTTGAATCAAGCCTACGAGCAGTACTTC. Its protein is CASSLNQAYEQYF.

This clonotype appeared many times. The V call is TRBV5-1, the J call TRBJ2-7; TRBD1 matches at 7 bases. The CDR3 loop spans 13 amino acids. The J segment lost 5 bases and the V segment lost 4 bases, leaving 6 bases of the junction unmatched. Germline values: CDR1 SGHRS, CDR2 YFSETQ. The CDR3 sequence: CASSPRQGHEQYF. In nucleotides, the CDR3 is TGCGCCAGCAGCCCCCGACAGGGCCACGAGCAGTACTTC. The variable domain in full, with the rest retrieved from reference TRBV5-1 and TRBJ2-7, is KAGVTQTPRYLIKTRGQQVTLSCSPISGHRSVSWYQQTPGQGLQFLFEYFSETQRNKGNFPGRFSGRQFSNSRSEMNVSTLELGDSALYLCASSPRQGHEQYFGPGTRLTVT.

This clonotype was recorded many times. The chain is built from TRBV11-2 and TRBJ2-4; 7 bases map to TRBD2. V shed 5 bases and J 16 bases; nucleotides not matched to a gene: 17. CDR3 size: 14 residues. CDR1 and CDR2 from the germline V gene are SGHAT and FQNNGV. The CDR3 DNA reads TGTGCCAGCAGCACAGGAGTGGGCGGGGGAGAAGGATACTTC. It specifies CASSTGVGGGEGYF.

The V gene is TRBV2, the J gene TRBJ1-3, with TRBD1 matching over 9 bases. Germline V gives CDR1 SNHLY, CDR2 FYNNEI. The CDR3 is 17 amino acids. Trimming cost V 9 bases and J 2 bases; bases outside gene matches: 14. CDR3 loop: CASSRDRVPRPGNTIYF. CDR3 in DNA: TGTGCCAGTTCGAGGGACAGGGTCCCGAGGCCTGGAAACACCATATATTTT.

This clonotype was seen repeatedly, ten times or more. This sequence joins TRBV30 and TRBJ1-1, with 7 nucleotides matching TRBD1. The CDR3 has 12 amino acids. CDR1 and CDR2 from the germline V gene are GTSNPN and SVGIG (reference sequence). Losses at the gene ends were 2 bases for V and 6 bases for J; bases not matched to a gene: 3. The CDR3 reads CAWSRGQAEAFF. CDR3 bases: TGTGCCTGGAGTAGGGGGCAGGCTGAAGCTTTCTTT.

This clonotype was recorded at least ten times. The chain has TRBV5-1 and TRBJ1-1; D might be TRBD1 (5 bases). The V end was cut by 1 base, the J end by 5 bases, with 15 bases between. Germline CDR1 is SGHRS and CDR2 is YFSETQ. The CDR3 runs 15 residues. The CDR3 DNA reads as TGCGCCAGCAGCTTGACGGGGGACGGGGGAACTGAAGCTTTCTTT. Its protein is CASSLTGDGGTEAFF.

This clonotype was picked up many times. The junction and the germline gene differ at one end; a read error may be behind it. J is TRBJ2-5 and V is TRBV7-8, with unresolved D. The CDR3 is made up of 14 amino acids. In germline, CDR1 is SGHVS, CDR2 FQNEAQ. DNA for the CDR3: TGTGCCAGCAGCTTAGATACCCTTTTATCTCCGACCTTCTTC. Translating gives CASSLDTLLSPTFF.

This clonotype was detected only once. The chain couples TRBV19 to TRBJ2-1; D is possibly TRBD1 or TRBD2 (5 bases each). Trimming left V 6 bases short and J 2 bases short, with 17 bases between. The CDR3 extends over 16 amino acids. CDR1 is LNHDA, CDR2 SQIVND, per germline (reference sequence). The CDR3 bases are TGTGCCAGTAGGACTGAGATCGAGGGACCCTACAATGAGCAGTTCTTC. This gives the protein CASRTEIEGPYNEQFF.

This sequence joins TRBV4-1 and TRBJ2-7, with D unclear. The CDR3 sequence is 17 residues long. V lost 2 bases to trimming and J lost 2 bases, with 19 bases between them. Germline V gene data show CDR1 as MGHRA and CDR2 as YSYEKL. CDR3 amino acids: CASSQKAPAHSTYEQYF. The CDR3 nucleotides read TGCGCCAGCAGCCAAAAAGCCCCGGCACATTCGACCTACGAGCAGTACTTC.

A few counts support this clonotype. This chain links TRBV7-6 with TRBJ1-1, with D unclear. Germline V lookup: CDR1 SGHVS, CDR2 FNYEAQ. CDR3 length: 12 residues. Trimming cost V 3 bases and J 6 bases, with 8 bases left between them. The CDR3 bases are TGTGCCAGCAGCTTCGAGGGTGCTGAAGCTTTCTTT. It encodes CASSFEGAEAFF.

This clonotype was observed at least ten times. This rearrangement joins TRBV28 to TRBJ2-5, with 7 bases identical to TRBD1. The CDR3 runs 14 residues. V lost 5 bases and J lost 5; bases outside the gene matches: 8. From germline, CDR1 is MDHEN and CDR2 SYDVKM. The chain's CDR3 is CASSRHRGQETQYF. In nucleotides, the CDR3 is TGTGCCAGCAGTCGCCACAGGGGCCAGGAGACCCAGTACTTC.

The chain uses TRBV12-3 or TRBV12-4 and TRBJ2-6; D is uncertain. V was cut by 5 bases and J by 0 bases, with 8 bases left in between. This CDR3 contains 15 residues. Here the CDR3 DNA reads TGTGCCAGCAGTGGACGGCCCTCTGGGGCCAACGTCCTGACTTTC. Translated: CASSGRPSGANVLTF.

V is TRBV6-5 and J is TRBJ1-4, with 9 bases that match TRBD1. Trimming removed 4 bases from V and 3 bases from J; junction bases left unmatched: 6. Germline V gives CDR1 MNHEY, CDR2 SVGAGI. The CDR3 loop spans 16 amino acids. CDR3 amino acids: CASSSTGGEANEKLFF. The DNA of the CDR3 is TGTGCCAGCAGTTCCACAGGGGGCGAAGCTAATGAAAAACTGTTTTTT.

The gene calls are TRBV11-2 and TRBJ1-2, with TRBD1 as a possible D gene (5 bases). Germline V gives CDR1 SGHAT, CDR2 FQNNGV. With 8 bases removed from V and 2 bases from J, the gap between germline ends came to 15 bases. This CDR3 has 14 residues. The CDR3 coding sequence is TGTGCCAGCCGCCGCAAGGGGCTAAACTATGGCTACACCTTC. It translates to CASRRKGLNYGYTF.

The CDR3 sequence is CASSDGGPTGELFF. CDR3 nucleotides: TGTGCCAGCAGTGATGGAGGGCCCACCGGGGAGCTGTTTTTT. The chain combines TRBV25-1 with TRBJ2-2; possibly TRBD2 for D (6 bases). The CDR3 has 14 residues. Germline V CDR1 and CDR2: MGHDK, SYGVNS. Trimming cost V 3 bases and J 4 bases, with 9 bases left between them.

This clonotype was recorded many times. The chain has TRBV6-2 or TRBV6-3 and TRBJ1-1; 7 bases map to TRBD1. The CDR3 contains 15 residues. After removal of 6 bases from V and 2 bases from J, the junction contained 9 bases not matched to a gene. The germline gives CDR1 MNHEY, CDR2 SVGEGT. The CDR3, as DNA: TGTGCCAGCAGAAAGACAGGGCGGATTAACACTGAAGCTTTCTTT. Amino acid sequence: CASRKTGRINTEAFF.

This clonotype was recorded at least ten times. V is TRBV28 and J is TRBJ1-2; 8 bases are a match to TRBD1. The CDR3 consists of 14 residues. Per the germline V gene, CDR1 is MDHEN and CDR2 is SYDVKM. With V trimmed by 3 bases and J by 5 bases, 5 bases remained unmatched. Here the CDR3 reads CASSFGTGRYGYTF. CDR3 DNA: TGTGCCAGCAGTTTTGGGACAGGCCGGTATGGCTACACCTTC.

This clonotype occurred once. A much larger clonotype is one base distant, so this may be a read error. The chain links TRBV2 to TRBJ2-5; TRBD2 agrees at 11 bases. In germline, CDR1 is SNHLY, CDR2 FYNNEI. The CDR3 extends over 15 amino acids. V shed 6 bases and J 2 bases; nucleotides not matched to a gene: 5. The CDR3 is CASRGTSGVQETQYF. The CDR3 region has the DNA TGTGCCAGCAGGGGGACTAGCGGTGTACAAGAGACCCAGTACTTC.

This clonotype was detected once. The chain couples TRBV11-2 to TRBJ2-2; 9 positions match TRBD2. The V segment lost 2 bases and the J segment 7 bases; nucleotides outside the gene matches: 11. Germline V gene data show CDR1 as SGHAT and CDR2 as FQNNGV. The CDR3 extends over 17 amino acids. The CDR3 spells CASSLWGTSSRSGELFF. The CDR3, as DNA: TGTGCCAGCAGCTTATGGGGGACTAGCAGTAGGAGCGGGGAGCTGTTTTTT.

This clonotype was recorded many times. The chain combines TRBV15 with TRBJ2-6; no firm D call. In germline, CDR1 is LNHNV, CDR2 YYDKDF (reference sequence). The CDR3 runs to 15 residues. Trimming pared 8 bases from V and 0 bases from J, leaving 11 bases between. The CDR3 sequence: CATWSGNSGANVLTF. In DNA, the CDR3 is TGTGCCACCTGGAGTGGGAACTCTGGGGCCAACGTCCTGACTTTC. The full variable domain, in which reference TRBV15 and TRBJ2-6 provide the parts outside the CDR3, is DAMVIQNPRYQVTQFGKPVTLSCSQTLNHNVMYWYQQKSSQAPKLLFHYYDKDFNNEADTPDNFQSRRPNTSFCFLDIRSPGLGDTAMYLCATWSGNSGANVLTFGAGSRLTVL.

J is TRBJ2-7 and V is TRBV27; D perhaps matches TRBD1 (5 bases). CDR1 and CDR2 (germline): MNHEY, SMNVEV (reference sequence). The CDR3 extends over 15 amino acids. V was pared by 2 bases and J by 0 bases, with 11 bases between. CDR3 sequence (DNA): TGTGCCAGCAGTTTAAGACAGTTGAGCTCCTACGAGCAGTACTTC. This encodes CASSLRQLSSYEQYF.

This clonotype was counted many times. This rearrangement joins TRBV19 to TRBJ2-6; 7 positions agree with TRBD1. The CDR3 loop spans 16 amino acids. Germline loops: CDR1 LNHDA, CDR2 SQIVND (reference sequence). V lost 9 bases, J lost 2 bases, and 10 bases stayed unmatched. The CDR3 DNA follows: TGTGCCAGCAGTTTCCTGACAGGGACTGGGGCCAACGTCCTGACTTTC. Translation gives CASSFLTGTGANVLTF. Using reference TRBV19 and TRBJ2-6 for the parts outside the CDR3, the full variable domain is DGGITQSPKYLFRKEGQNVTLSCEQNLNHDAMYWYRQDPGQGLRLIYYSQIVNDFQKGDIAEGYSVSREKKESFPLTVTSAQKNPTAFYLCASSFLTGTGANVLTFGAGSRLTVL.

This clonotype was detected many times. The V call is TRBV12-3 or TRBV12-4, the J call TRBJ2-5, with unresolved D. With 5 bases removed from V and 0 bases from J, the gap between germline ends came to 10 bases. The CDR3 consists of 14 residues. The DNA of the CDR3 is TGTGCCAGCAGTCGACGCCTGTACCAAGAGACCCAGTACTTC. Translated: CASSRRLYQETQYF.

Concerning this clonotype: The conserved closing phenylalanine or tryptophan is absent in this CDR3, likely reflecting a read error. The gene calls are TRBV7-2 and TRBJ2-4; no reliable D call. The germline V and J ends were trimmed by 1 base and 0 bases, with 7 bases remaining between them. In germline, CDR1 is SGHTA, CDR2 FQGNSA. The CDR3 extends over 15 amino acids. Written as DNA, the CDR3 is TGTGCCAGCAGCTTAGATCGGATAGCCAAAAACATTCAGTACCTC. It translates to CASSLDRIAKNIQYL.

To note about this clonotype: A much larger clone lies a single base off, so this may be a read error. The V gene is TRBV11-1, the J gene TRBJ2-7, with no clear D. V was trimmed by 5 bases and J by 0 bases, leaving 8 bases between them. Germline CDR1 reads SGHAT; CDR2 reads FQDESV (reference sequence). CDR3 length: 13 residues. The CDR3 bases are TGTGCCAGCAGCGAATGGAGCTCCTACGAGCAGTACTTC. This sequence encodes CASSEWSSYEQYF.

J is TRBJ2-3 and V is TRBV2; no firm D call. Germline assignment: CDR1 SNHLY and CDR2 FYNNEI. The V gene lost 7 bases and the J gene lost 7 bases, with 18 bases spanning the gap. The CDR3 runs 14 residues. The CDR3 DNA follows: TGTGCCAGCAACCCGTCCCAGACCCTACATACGCAGTATTTT. Protein product: CASNPSQTLHTQYF.

Only a few counts were recorded for this clonotype. The chain has TRBV7-8 and TRBJ2-7; possibly TRBD1 or TRBD2 for D (5 bases each). V shed 5 bases and J shed 6 bases, with 14 bases lying between them. Looked up from germline, CDR1 is SGHVS and CDR2 is FQNEAQ. This CDR3 has 13 amino acids. CDR3 amino acids: CASSLGTPAEQYF. CDR3 coding DNA: TGTGCCAGCAGCCTCGGGACGCCGGCCGAGCAGTACTTC.